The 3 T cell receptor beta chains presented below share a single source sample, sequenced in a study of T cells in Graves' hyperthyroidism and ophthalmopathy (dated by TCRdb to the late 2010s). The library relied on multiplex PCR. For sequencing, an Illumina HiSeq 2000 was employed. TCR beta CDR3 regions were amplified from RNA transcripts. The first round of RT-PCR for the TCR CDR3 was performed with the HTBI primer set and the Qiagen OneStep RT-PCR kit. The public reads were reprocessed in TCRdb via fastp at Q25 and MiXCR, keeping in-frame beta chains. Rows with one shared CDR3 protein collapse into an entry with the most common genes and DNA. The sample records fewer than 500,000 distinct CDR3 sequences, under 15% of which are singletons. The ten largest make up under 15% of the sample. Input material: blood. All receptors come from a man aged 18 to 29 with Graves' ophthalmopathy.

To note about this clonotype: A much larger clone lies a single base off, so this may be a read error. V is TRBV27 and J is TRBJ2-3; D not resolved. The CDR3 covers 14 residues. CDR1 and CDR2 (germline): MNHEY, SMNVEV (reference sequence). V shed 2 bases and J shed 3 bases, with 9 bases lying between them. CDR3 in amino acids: CASSLTCPTDTQYF. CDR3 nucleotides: TGTGCCAGCAGTTTAACCTGTCCAACAGATACGCAGTATTTT.

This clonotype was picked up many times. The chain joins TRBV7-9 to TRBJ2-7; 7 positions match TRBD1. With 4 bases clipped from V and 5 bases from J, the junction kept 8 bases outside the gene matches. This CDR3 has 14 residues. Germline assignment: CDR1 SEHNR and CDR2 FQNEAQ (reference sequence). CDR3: CASSSRQGTNEQYF. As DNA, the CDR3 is TGTGCCAGCAGCTCTAGACAGGGTACAAACGAGCAGTACTTC.

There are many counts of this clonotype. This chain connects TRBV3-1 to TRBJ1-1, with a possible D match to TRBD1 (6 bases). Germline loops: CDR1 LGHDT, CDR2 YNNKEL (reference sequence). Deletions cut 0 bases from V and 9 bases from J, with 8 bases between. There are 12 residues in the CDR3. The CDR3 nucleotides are TGTGCCAGCAGCCAAGAACAGGGACAAGCTTTCTTT. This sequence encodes CASSQEQGQAFF.